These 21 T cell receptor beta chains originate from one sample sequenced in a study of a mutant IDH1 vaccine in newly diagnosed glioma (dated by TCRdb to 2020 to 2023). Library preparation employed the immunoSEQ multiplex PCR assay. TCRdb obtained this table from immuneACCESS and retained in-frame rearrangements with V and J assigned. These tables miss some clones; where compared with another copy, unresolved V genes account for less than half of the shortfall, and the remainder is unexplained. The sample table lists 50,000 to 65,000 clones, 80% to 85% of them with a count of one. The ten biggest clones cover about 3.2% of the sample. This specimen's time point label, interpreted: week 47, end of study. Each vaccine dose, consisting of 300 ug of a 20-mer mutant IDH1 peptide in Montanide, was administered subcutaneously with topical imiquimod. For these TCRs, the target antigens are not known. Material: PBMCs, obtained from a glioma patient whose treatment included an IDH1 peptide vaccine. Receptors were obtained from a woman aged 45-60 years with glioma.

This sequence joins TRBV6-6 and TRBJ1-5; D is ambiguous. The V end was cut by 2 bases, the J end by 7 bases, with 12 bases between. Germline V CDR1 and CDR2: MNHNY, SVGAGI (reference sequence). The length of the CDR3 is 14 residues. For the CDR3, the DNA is TGTGCCAGCAGTTACGGTCAGACCTCCCAGCCCCAGCATTTT. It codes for CASSYGQTSQPQHF.

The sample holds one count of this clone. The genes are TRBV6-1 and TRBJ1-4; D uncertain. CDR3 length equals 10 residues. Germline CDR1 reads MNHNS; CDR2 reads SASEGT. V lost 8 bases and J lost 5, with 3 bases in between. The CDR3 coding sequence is TGTGCCAGCCAAAATGAAAAACTGTTTTTT. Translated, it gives CASQNEKLFF.

In nucleotides, the CDR3 is TGTGCCAGCAGCGGGGGATCCAGGCCGCTCTCTTTAACTAATGAAAAACTGTTTTTT. Translation gives CASSGGSRPLSLTNEKLFF. This sequence joins TRBV7-9 and TRBJ1-4; weak D call: TRBD1 (5 bases). There are 19 residues in the CDR3. Trimming shortened V by 5 bases and J by 1 base, and 23 bases separated the two germline ends. CDR1 is SEHNR, CDR2 FQNEAQ, per germline (reference sequence). The full variable domain, rest sourced from reference TRBV7-9 and TRBJ1-4, is DTGVSQNPRHKITKRGQNVTFRCDPISEHNRLYWYRQTLGQGPEFLTYFQNEAQLEKSRLLSDRFSAERPKGSFSTLEIQRTEQGDSAMYLCASSGGSRPLSLTNEKLFFGSGTQLSVL.

The DNA for the CDR3 is TGTGCCAGCAGCCCTTACCGGGTTTGGCAGCCCTCCTACGAGCAGTACTTC. Translation gives CASSPYRVWQPSYEQYF. The chain is built from TRBV7-8 and TRBJ2-7; D remains ambiguous. Trimming stripped 5 bases from V and 0 bases from J, with 20 bases between. CDR3 size: 17 residues. The germline V gene encodes CDR1 SGHVS and CDR2 FQNEAQ.

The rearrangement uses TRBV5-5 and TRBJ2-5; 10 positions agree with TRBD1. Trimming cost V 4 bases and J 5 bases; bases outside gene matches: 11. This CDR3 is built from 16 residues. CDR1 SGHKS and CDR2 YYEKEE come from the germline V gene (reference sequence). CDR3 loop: CASSLGQGVGFETQYF. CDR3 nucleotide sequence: TGTGCCAGCAGCCTAGGACAGGGGGTTGGGTTTGAGACCCAGTACTTC.

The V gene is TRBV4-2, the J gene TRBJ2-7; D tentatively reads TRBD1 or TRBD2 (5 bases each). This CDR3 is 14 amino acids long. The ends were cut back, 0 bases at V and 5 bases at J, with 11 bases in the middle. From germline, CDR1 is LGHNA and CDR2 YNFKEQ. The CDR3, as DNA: TGTGCCAGCAGCCAAGATTTGGGGGAGAACGAGCAGTACTTC. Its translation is CASSQDLGENEQYF.

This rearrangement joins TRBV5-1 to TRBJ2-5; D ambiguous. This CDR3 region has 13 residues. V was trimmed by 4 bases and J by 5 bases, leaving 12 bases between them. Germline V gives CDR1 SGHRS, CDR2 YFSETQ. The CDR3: CASSPAALETQYF. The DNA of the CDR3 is TGCGCCAGCAGCCCCGCGGCCCTGGAGACCCAGTACTTC.

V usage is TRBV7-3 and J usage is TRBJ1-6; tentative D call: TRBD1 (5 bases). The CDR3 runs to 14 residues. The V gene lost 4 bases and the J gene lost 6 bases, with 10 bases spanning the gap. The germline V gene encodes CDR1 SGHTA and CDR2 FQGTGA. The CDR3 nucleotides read TGTGCCAGCAGCTCCACAGGTTTTAATTCACCCCTCCACTTT. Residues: CASSSTGFNSPLHF.

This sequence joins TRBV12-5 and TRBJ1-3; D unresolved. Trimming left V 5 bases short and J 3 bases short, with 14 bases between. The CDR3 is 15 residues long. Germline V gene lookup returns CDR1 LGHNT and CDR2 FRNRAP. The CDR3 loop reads CASGHNRGGGNTIYF. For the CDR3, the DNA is TGTGCTAGTGGTCATAACCGGGGAGGTGGAAACACCATATATTTT. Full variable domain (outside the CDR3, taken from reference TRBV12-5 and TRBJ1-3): DARVTQTPRHKVTEMGQEVTMRCQPILGHNTVFWYRQTMMQGLELLAYFRNRAPLDDSGMPKDRFSAEMPDATLATLKIQPSEPRDSAVYFCASGHNRGGGNTIYFGEGSWLTVV.

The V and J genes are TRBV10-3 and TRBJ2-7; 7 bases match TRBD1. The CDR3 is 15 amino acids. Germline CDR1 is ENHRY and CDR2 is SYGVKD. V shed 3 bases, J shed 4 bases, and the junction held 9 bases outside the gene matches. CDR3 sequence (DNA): TGTGCCATCAGTGAAACCGGGACAGCCTTATACGAGCAGTACTTC. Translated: CAISETGTALYEQYF.

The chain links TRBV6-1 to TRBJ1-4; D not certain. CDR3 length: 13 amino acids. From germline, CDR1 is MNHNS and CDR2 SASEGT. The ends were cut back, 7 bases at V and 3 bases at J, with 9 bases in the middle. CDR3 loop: CASNFEANEKLFF. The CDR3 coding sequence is TGTGCCAGCAATTTTGAGGCTAATGAAAAACTGTTTTTT.

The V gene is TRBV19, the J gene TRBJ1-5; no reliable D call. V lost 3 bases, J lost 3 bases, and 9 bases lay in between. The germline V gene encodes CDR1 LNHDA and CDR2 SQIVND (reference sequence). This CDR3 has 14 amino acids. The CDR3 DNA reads TGTGCCAGTAGTATCCCATTGAACAATCAGCCCCAGCATTTT. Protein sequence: CASSIPLNNQPQHF.

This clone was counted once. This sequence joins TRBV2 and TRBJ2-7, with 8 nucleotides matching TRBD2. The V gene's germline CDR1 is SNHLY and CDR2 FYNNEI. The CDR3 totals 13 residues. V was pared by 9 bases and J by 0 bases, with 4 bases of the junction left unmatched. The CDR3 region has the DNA TGTGCCAGTGGGACTAGGGGCTCCTACGAGCAGTACTTC. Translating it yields CASGTRGSYEQYF.

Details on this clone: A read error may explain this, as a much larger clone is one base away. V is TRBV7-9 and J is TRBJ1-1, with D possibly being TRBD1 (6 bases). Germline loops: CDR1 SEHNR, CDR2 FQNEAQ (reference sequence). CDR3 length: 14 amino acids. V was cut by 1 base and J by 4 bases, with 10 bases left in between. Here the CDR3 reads CASSLEGVGTEAFF. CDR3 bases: TGTGCCAGCAGCTTAGAGGGGGTGGGCACTGAAGCTTTCTTT.

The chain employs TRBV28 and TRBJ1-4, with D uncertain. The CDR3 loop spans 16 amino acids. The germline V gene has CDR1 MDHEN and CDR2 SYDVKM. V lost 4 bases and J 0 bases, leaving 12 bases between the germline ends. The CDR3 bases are TGTGCCAGCAGTTCCGGTGGGGAGGCAACTAATGAAAAACTGTTTTTT. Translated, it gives CASSSGGEATNEKLFF.

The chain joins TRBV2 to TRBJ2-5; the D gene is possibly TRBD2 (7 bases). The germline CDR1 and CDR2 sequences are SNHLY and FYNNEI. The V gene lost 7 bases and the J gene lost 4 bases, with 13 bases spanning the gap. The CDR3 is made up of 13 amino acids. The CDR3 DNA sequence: TGTGCCAGCATCTCCGGGGGGCGAGAGACCCAGTACTTC. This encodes CASISGGRETQYF. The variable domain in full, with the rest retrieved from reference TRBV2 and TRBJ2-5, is EPEVTQTPSHQVTQMGQEVILRCVPISNHLYFYWYRQILGQKVEFLVSFYNNEISEKSEIFDDQFSVERPDGSNFTLKIRSTKLEDSAMYFCASISGGRETQYFGPGTRLLVL.

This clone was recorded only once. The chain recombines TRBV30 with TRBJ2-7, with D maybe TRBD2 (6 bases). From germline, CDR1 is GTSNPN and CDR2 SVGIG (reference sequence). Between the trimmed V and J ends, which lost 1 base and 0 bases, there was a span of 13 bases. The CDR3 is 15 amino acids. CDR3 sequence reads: CAWSDPGLGSYEQYF. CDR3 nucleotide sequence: TGTGCCTGGAGTGATCCGGGACTTGGCTCCTACGAGCAGTACTTC.

The CDR3 nucleotides are TGTGCCAGCAGGATCACAGACTCTGGAAACACCATATATTTT. Its protein product is CASRITDSGNTIYF. The chain joins TRBV6-6 to TRBJ1-3; D gene uncertain. The CDR3 covers 14 residues. With 6 bases removed from V and 0 bases from J, the gap between germline ends came to 9 bases. Germline values: CDR1 MNHNY, CDR2 SVGAGI (reference sequence).

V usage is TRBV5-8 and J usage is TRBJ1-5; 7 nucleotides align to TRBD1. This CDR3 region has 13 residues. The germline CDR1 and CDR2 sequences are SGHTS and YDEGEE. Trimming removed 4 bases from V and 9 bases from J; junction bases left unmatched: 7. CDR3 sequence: CASSLDRSPPQHF. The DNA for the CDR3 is TGTGCCAGCAGCCTGGACAGGTCTCCGCCCCAGCATTTT. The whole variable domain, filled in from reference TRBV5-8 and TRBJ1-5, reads EAGVTQSPTHLIKTRGQQATLRCSPISGHTSVYWYQQALGLGLQFLLWYDEGEERNRGNFPPRFSGRQFPNYSSELNVNALELEDSALYLCASSLDRSPPQHFGDGTRLSIL.

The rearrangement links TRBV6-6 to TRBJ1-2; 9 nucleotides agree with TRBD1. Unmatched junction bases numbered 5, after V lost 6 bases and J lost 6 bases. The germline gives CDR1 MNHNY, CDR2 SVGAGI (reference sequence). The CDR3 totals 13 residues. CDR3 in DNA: TGTGCCAGCAGCCCCGGGACAGGGAATGGCTACACCTTC. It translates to CASSPGTGNGYTF.

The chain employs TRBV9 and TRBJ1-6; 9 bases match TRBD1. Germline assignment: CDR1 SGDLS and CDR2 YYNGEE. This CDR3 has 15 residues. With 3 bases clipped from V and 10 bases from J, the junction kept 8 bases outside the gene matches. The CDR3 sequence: CASSELQGAGSPLHF. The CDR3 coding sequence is TGTGCCAGCAGCGAATTACAGGGGGCTGGATCACCCCTCCACTTT.